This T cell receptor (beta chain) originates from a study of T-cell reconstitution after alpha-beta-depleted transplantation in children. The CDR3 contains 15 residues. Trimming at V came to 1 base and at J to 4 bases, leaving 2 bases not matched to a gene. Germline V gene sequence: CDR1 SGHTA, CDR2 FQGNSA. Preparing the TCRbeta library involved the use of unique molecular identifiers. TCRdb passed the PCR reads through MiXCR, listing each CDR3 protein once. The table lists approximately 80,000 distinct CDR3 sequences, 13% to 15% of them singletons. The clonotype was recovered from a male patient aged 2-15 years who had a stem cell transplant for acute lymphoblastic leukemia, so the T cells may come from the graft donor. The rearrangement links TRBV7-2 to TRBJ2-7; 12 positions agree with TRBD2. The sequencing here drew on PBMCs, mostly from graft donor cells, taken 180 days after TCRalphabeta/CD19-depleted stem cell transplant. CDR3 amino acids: CASSLGLAGVYEQYF. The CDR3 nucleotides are TGTGCCAGCAGCTTAGGACTAGCGGGAGTATACGAGCAGTACTTC.